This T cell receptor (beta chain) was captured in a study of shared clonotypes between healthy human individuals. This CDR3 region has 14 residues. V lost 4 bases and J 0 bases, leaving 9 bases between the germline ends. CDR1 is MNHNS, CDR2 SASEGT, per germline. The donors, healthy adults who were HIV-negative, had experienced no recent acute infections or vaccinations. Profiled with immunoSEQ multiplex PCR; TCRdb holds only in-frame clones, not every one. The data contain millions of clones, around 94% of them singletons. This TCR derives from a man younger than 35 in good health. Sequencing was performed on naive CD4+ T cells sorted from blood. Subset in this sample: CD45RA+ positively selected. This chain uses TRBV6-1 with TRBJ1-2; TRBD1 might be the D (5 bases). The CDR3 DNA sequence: TGTGCCAGCAGTGGGACAAGAGCTAACTATGGCTACACCTTC. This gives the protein CASSGTRANYGYTF.